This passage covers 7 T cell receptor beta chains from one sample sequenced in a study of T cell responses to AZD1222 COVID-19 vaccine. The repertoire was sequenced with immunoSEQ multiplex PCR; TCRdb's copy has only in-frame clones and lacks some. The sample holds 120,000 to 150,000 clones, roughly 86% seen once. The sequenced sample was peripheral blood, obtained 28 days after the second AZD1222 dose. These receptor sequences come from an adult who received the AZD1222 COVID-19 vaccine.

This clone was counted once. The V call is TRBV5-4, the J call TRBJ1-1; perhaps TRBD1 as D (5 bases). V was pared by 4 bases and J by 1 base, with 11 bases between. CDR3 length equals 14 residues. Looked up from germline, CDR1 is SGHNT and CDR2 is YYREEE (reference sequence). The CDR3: CASSPGGGNTEAFF. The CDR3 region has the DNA TGTGCCAGCAGCCCCGGGGGAGGGAACACTGAAGCTTTCTTT.

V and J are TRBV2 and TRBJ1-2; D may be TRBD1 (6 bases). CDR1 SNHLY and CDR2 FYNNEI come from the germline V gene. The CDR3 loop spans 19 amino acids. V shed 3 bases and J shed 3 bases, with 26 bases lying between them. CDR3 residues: CASSEKGVPFGPSYYGYTF. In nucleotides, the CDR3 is TGTGCCAGCAGTGAGAAGGGGGTCCCCTTTGGGCCCTCTTACTATGGCTACACCTTC.

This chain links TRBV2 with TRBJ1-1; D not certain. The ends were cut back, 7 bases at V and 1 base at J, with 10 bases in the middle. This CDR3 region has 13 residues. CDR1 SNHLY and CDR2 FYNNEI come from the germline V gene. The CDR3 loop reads CASTRAENTEAFF. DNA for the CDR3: TGTGCCAGCACCCGGGCCGAGAACACTGAAGCTTTCTTT.

In DNA form, the CDR3 reads TGTGCCAGCAGGCCGGGCCCTCCGCTCGGCTACACCTTC. It encodes CASRPGPPLGYTF. The chain joins TRBV9 to TRBJ1-2; no clear D gene. Per germline, CDR1 SGDLS and CDR2 YYNGEE. V was cut by 5 bases and J by 8 bases, with 16 bases left in between. This CDR3 is 13 amino acids long.

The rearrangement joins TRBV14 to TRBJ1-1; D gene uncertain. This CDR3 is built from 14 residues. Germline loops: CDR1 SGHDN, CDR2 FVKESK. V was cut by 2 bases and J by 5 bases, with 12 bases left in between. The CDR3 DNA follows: TGTGCCAGCAGCCAATCCTCTGTTGGGACTGAAGCTTTCTTT. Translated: CASSQSSVGTEAFF.

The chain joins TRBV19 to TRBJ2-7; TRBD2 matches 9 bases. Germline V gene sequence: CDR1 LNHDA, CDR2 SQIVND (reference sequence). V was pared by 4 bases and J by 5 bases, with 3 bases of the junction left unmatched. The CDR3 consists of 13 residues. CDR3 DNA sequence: TGTGCCAGTAGTAAGATAGCGGGAGACGAGCAGTACTTC. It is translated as CASSKIAGDEQYF. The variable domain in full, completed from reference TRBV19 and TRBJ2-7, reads DGGITQSPKYLFRKEGQNVTLSCEQNLNHDAMYWYRQDPGQGLRLIYYSQIVNDFQKGDIAEGYSVSREKKESFPLTVTSAQKNPTAFYLCASSKIAGDEQYFGPGTRLTVT.

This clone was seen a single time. The CDR3 protein is CATSDFQASDGYTF. The CDR3 DNA sequence: TGTGCCACCAGTGATTTTCAGGCCAGCGATGGCTACACCTTC. J is TRBJ1-2 and V is TRBV24-1; D remains unclear. CDR1 KGHDR and CDR2 SFDVKD come from the germline V gene. Between the trimmed V and J ends, which lost 1 base and 6 bases, there was a span of 11 bases. There are 14 residues in the CDR3.